This entry lists 5 T cell receptor beta chains sequenced from one sample in a study of technical replicates of blood from a handful of donors. Produced via immunoSEQ multiplex PCR; TCRdb's table is partial and in-frame only. The sample records 55,000 to 75,000 clones, roughly 89% being singletons. Sequenced input: PBMCs. These receptors originate from a human donor in good health. Some clones in this sample may be carry-over from other donors' samples.

This clone was seen just once. J is TRBJ2-1 and V is TRBV11-2; TRBD2 matches 7 bases. Per the germline V gene, CDR1 is SGHAT and CDR2 is FQNNGV. This CDR3 has 16 residues. The V and J ends lost 1 base and 0 bases, in that order; junction bases with no gene match: 3. The CDR3 sequence is CASSLGTGGSYNEQFF. For the CDR3, the DNA is TGTGCCAGCAGCTTAGGGACGGGGGGCTCCTACAATGAGCAGTTCTTC.

A word on this clone: At one boundary the junction diverges from the germline segment, which might be a read error. CDR3 nucleotides: TGCGCCAGCAGCCCGGCAGGGGGCTACACTGAGCAGTTCTTC. Protein sequence: CASSPAGGYTEQFF. The rearrangement links TRBV5-1 to TRBJ2-1, with 8 positions matching TRBD1. The germline CDR1 and CDR2 sequences are SGHRS and YFSETQ. This CDR3 contains 14 residues.

This clone turned up a few times. The chain joins TRBV6-5 to TRBJ1-5; the D gene is possibly TRBD1 (6 bases). The V gene lost 6 bases and the J gene lost 9 bases, with 18 bases spanning the gap. Germline V gene lookup returns CDR1 MNHEY and CDR2 SVGAGI. This CDR3 region has 14 residues. CDR3 in DNA: TGTGCCAGCAGAACGGGGGGCCGGAGAGGGCCCCAGCATTTT. As protein: CASRTGGRRGPQHF.

The DNA for the CDR3 is TGTGCCAGCAGCGTATCCGCAGGGGACAACAATGAGCAGTTCTTC. Amino acids: CASSVSAGDNNEQFF. The chain recombines TRBV9 with TRBJ2-1; a possible D gene is TRBD1 (6 bases). Germline V gene sequence: CDR1 SGDLS, CDR2 YYNGEE. The CDR3 is 15 amino acids. V lost 1 base and J lost 5, with 13 bases in between. The variable domain in full, with the rest retrieved from reference TRBV9 and TRBJ2-1, is DSGVTQTPKHLITATGQRVTLRCSPRSGDLSVYWYQQSLDQGLQFLIQYYNGEERAKGNILERFSAQQFPDLHSELNLSSLELGDSALYFCASSVSAGDNNEQFFGPGTRLTVL.

The chain combines TRBV4-2 with TRBJ2-7; tentative D call: TRBD2 (9 bases). The V end lost 3 bases, the J end lost 0 bases, and 21 bases lay between the germline ends. The CDR3 is 18 amino acids. The V gene's germline CDR1 is LGHNA and CDR2 YNFKEQ. In DNA form, the CDR3 reads TGTGCCAGCAGCCACCCCAGGGGGCTAGCGGGGCCCTCCTACGAGCAGTACTTC. Protein: CASSHPRGLAGPSYEQYF.